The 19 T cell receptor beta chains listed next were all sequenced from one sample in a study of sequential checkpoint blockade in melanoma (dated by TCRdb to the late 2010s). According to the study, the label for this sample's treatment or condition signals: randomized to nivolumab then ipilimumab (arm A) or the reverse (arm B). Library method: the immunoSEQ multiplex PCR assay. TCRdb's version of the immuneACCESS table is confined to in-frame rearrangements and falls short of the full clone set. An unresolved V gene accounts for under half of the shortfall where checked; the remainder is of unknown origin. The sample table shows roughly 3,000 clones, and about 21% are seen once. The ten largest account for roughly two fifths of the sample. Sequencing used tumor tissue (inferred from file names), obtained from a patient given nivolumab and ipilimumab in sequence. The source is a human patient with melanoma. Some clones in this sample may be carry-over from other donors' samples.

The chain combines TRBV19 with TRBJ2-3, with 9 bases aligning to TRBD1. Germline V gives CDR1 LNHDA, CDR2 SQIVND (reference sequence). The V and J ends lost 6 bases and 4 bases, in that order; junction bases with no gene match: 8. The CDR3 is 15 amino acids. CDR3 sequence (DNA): TGTGCCAGTAGCCCACAGGGGGCGCGGGCAGATACGCAGTATTTT. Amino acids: CASSPQGARADTQYF. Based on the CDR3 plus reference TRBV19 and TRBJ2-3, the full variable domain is DGGITQSPKYLFRKEGQNVTLSCEQNLNHDAMYWYRQDPGQGLRLIYYSQIVNDFQKGDIAEGYSVSREKKESFPLTVTSAQKNPTAFYLCASSPQGARADTQYFGPGTRLTVL.

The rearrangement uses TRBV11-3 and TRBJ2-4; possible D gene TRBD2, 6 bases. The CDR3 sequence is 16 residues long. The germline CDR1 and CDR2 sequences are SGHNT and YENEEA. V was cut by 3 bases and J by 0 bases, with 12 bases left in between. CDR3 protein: CASSFSGVLAKNIQYF. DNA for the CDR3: TGTGCCAGCAGCTTCTCGGGGGTCCTAGCCAAAAACATTCAGTACTTC.

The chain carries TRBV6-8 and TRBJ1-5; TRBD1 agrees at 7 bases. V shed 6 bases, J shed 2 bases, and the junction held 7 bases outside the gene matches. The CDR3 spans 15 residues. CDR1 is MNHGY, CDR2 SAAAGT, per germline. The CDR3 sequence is CASSSRGSGNQPQHF. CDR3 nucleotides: TGTGCCAGCAGCTCCAGGGGGTCGGGCAATCAGCCCCAGCATTTT.

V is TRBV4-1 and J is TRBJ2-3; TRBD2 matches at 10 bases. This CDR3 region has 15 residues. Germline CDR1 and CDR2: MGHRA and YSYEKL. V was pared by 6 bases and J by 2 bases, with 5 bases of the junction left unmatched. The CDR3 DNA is TGCGCCAGCAGTCTAGCGGGGGCCCCCACAGATACGCAGTATTTT. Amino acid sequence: CASSLAGAPTDTQYF.

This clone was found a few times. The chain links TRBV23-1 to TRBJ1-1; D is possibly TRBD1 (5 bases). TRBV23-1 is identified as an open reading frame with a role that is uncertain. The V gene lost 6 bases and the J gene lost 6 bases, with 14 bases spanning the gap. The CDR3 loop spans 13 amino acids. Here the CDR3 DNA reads TGCGCCAGCAGCTTGGCCGTGGGGGCTGAAGCTTTCTTT. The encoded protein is CASSLAVGAEAFF.

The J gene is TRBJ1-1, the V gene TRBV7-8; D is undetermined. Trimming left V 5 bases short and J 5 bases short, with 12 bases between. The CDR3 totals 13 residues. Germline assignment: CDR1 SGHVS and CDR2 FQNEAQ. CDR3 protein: CASSPGRDTEAFF. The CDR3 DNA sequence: TGTGCCAGCAGCCCAGGAAGAGATACTGAAGCTTTCTTT.

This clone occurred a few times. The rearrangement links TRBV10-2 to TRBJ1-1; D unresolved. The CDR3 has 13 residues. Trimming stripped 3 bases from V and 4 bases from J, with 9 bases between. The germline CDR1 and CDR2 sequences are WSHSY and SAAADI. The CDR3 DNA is TGCGCCAGCAGTGACAGTCCTCGCACTGAAGCTTTCTTT. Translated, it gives CASSDSPRTEAFF.

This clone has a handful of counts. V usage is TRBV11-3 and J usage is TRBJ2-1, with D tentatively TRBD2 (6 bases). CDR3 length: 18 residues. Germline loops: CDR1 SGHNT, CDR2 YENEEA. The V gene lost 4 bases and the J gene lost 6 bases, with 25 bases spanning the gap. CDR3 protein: CASSSAPLTRLIRNEQFF. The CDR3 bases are TGTGCCAGCAGCTCCGCGCCCCTGACTAGACTGATTCGCAATGAGCAGTTCTTC.

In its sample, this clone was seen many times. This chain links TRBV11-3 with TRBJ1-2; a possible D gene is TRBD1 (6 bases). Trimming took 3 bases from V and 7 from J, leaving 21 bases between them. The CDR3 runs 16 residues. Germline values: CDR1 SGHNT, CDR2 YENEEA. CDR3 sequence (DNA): TGTGCCAGCAGCTTCAAAGAGGGACAAGGAGGGCTTGGCTACACCTTC. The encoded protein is CASSFKEGQGGLGYTF.

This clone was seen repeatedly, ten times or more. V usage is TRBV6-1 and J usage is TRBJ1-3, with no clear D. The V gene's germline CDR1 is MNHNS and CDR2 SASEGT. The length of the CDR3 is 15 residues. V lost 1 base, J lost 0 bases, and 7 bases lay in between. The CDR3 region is CASSEEMYSGNTIYF. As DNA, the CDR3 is TGTGCCAGCAGTGAAGAGATGTACTCTGGAAACACCATATATTTT.

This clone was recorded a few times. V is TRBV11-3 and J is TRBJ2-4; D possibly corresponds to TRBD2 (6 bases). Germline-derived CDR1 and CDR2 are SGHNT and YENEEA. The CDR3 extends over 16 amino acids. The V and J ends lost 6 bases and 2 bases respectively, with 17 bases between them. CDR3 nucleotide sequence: TGTGCCAGCAGGGACGGACGGGGGTCCTCCAAAAACATTCAGTACTTC. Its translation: CASRDGRGSSKNIQYF.

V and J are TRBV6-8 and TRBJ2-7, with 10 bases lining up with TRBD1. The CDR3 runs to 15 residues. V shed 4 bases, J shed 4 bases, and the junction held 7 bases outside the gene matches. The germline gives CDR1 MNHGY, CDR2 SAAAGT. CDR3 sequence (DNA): TGTGCCAGCAGTTTCGGACAGGGGGTGAGTTACGAGCAGTACTTC. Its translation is CASSFGQGVSYEQYF.

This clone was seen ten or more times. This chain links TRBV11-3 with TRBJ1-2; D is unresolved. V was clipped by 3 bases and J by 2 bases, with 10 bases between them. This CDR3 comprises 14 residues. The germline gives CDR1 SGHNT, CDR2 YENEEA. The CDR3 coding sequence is TGTGCCAGCAGCTTTTGGGAGGGAAACTATGGCTACACCTTC. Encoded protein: CASSFWEGNYGYTF.

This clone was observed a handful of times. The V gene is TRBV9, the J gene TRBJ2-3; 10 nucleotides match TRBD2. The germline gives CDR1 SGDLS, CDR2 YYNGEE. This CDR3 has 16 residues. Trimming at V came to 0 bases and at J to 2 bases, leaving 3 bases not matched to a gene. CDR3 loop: CASSVEGTSVTDTQYF. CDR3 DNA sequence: TGTGCCAGCAGCGTAGAAGGGACTAGCGTCACAGATACGCAGTATTTT.

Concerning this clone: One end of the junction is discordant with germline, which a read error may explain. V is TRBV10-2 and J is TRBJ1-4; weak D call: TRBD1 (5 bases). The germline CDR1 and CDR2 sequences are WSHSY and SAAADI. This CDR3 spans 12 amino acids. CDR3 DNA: TGCGCCAGCATTCCTCCGGGGACCCGGGGCCTATTT. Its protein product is CASIPPGTRGLF.

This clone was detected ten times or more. The CDR3 is CASSLGAGGPNEQFF. The CDR3 nucleotides are TGTGCCAGCAGCTTAGGAGCGGGGGGGCCCAATGAGCAGTTCTTC. The J gene is TRBJ2-1, the V gene TRBV11-3; 10 nucleotides line up with TRBD2. The trim removed 1 base at V and 6 bases at J, leaving 3 bases unmatched. This CDR3 has 15 amino acids. Germline CDR1 and CDR2: SGHNT and YENEEA.

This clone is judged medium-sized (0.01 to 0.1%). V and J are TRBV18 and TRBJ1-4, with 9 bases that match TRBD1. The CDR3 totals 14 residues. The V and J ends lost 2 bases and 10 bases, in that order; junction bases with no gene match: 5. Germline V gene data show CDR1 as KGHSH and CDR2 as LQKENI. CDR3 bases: TGTGCCAGCTCACCAGGGACAGGGAATTCAAAACTGTTTTTT. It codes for CASSPGTGNSKLFF.

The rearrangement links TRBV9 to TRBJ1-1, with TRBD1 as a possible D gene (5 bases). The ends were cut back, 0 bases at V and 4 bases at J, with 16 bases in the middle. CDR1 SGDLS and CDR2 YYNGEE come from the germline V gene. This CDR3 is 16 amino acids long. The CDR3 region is CASSVGGEGASTEAFF. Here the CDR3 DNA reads TGTGCCAGCAGCGTAGGGGGAGAAGGGGCGAGCACTGAAGCTTTCTTT.

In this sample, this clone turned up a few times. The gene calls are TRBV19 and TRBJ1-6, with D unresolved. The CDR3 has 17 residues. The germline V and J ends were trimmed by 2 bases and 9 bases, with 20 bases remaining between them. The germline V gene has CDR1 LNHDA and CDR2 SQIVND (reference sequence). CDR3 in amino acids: CASSIPLDSAKASPLHF. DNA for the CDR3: TGTGCCAGTAGTATACCCCTCGACTCGGCAAAGGCTTCACCCCTCCACTTT.